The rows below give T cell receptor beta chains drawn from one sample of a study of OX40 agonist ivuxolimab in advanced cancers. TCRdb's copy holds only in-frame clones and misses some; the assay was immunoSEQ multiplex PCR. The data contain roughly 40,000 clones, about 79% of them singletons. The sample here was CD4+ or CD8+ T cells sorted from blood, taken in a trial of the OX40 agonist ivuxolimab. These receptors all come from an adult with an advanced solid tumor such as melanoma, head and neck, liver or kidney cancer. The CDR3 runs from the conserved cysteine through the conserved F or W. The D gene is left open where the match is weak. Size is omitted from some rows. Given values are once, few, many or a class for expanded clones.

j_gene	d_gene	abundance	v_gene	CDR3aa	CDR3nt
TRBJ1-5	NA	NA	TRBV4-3	CASSQDLAARNQPQHF	TGCGCCAGCAGCCAAGATTTGGCCGCTAGGAATCAGCCCCAGCATTTT
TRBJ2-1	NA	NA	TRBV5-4	CASSTAGSEQFF	TGTGCCAGCAGCACGGCAGGGAGTGAGCAGTTCTTC
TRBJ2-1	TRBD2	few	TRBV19	CASSIVTGTSGYNEQFF	TGTGCCAGTAGTATAGTCACCGGGACTAGCGGATACAATGAGCAGTTCTTC
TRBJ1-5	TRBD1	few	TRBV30	CAWGQGYQPQHF	TGTGCCTGGGGACAGGGCTATCAGCCCCAGCATTTT
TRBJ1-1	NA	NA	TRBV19	CASSPNRYMNTEAFF	TGTGCCAGTAGTCCGAACCGTTATATGAACACTGAAGCTTTCTTT
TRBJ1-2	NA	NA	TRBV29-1	CSVEDHEGVSGYTF	TGCAGCGTTGAAGATCATGAGGGAGTGTCGGGCTACACCTTC
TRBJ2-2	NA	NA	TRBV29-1	CSVGQGYPGELFF	TGCAGCGTGGGGCAGGGGTATCCCGGGGAGCTGTTTTTT
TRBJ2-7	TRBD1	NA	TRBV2	CASRKGQEIAYEQYF	TGTGCCAGCAGGAAGGGACAGGAAATTGCCTACGAGCAGTACTTC
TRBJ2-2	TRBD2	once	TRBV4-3	CASSQSSGSTGTGELFF	TGCGCCAGCAGCCAAAGCAGCGGGAGTACTGGCACCGGGGAGCTGTTTTTT
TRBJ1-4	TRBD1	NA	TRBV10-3	CAIRGQGVSEKLFF	TGTGCCATCAGGGGACAGGGTGTGAGTGAAAAACTGTTTTTT
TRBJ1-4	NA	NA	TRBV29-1	CSATESNEKLFF	TGCAGCGCGACAGAATCTAATGAAAAACTGTTTTTT
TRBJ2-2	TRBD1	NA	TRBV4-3	CASSQERTITGGGTGELFF	TGCGCCAGCAGCCAAGAACGGACTATAACAGGGGGCGGCACCGGGGAGCTGTTTTTT
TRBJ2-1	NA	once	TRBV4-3	CASSQDLLDNEQFF	TGCGCCAGCAGCCAAGATCTTCTCGACAATGAGCAGTTCTTC
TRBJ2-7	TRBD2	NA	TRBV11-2	CASSPTSGSIYEQYF	TGTGCCAGCAGCCCGACTAGCGGGAGCATATACGAGCAGTACTTC
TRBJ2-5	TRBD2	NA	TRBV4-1	CASQAGGTQYF	TGCGCCAGCCAGGCGGGAGGGACCCAGTACTTC
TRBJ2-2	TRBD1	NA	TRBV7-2	CASSPDRVNTGELFF	TGTGCCAGCAGCCCAGACAGGGTGAACACCGGGGAGCTGTTTTTT